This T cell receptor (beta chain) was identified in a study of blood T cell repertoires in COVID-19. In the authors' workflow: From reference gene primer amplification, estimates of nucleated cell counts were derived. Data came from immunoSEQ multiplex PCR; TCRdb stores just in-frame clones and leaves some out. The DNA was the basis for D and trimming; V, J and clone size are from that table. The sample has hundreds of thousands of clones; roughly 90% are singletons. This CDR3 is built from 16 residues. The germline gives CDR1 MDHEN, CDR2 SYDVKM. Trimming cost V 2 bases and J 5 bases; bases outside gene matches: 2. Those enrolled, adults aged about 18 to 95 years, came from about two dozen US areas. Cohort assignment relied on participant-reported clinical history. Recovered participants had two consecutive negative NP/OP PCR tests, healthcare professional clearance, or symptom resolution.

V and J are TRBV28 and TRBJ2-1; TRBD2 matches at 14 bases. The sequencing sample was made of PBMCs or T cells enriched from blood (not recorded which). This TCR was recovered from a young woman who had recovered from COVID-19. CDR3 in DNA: TGTGCCAGCAGTTTAGGGACTAGCGGGAGACACAATGAGCAGTTCTTC. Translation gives CASSLGTSGRHNEQFF.